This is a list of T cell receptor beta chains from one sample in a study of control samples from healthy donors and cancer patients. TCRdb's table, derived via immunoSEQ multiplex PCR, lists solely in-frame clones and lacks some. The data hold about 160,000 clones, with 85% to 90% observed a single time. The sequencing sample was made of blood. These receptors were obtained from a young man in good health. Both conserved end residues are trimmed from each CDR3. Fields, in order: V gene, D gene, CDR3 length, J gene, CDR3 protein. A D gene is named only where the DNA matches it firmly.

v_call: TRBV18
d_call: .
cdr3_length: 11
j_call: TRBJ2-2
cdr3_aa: ASSLLGSGELF

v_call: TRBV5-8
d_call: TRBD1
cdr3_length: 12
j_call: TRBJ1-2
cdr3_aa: ASSLQDRTYGYT

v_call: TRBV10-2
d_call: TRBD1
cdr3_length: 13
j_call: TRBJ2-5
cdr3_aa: ATRQGQGYQETQY

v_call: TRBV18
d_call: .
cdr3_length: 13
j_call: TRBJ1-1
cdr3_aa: ASSPPAGWDTEAF

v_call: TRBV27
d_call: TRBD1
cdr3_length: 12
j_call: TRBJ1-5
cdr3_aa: ASSLYRGGQPQH

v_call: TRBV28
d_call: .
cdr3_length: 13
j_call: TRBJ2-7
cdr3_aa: ASSLGPGRLSEQY

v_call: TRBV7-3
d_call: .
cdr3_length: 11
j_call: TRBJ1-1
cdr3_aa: ASSAQGSTEAF

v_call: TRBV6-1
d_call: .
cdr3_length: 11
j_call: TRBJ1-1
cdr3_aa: ASSEPGDTEAF

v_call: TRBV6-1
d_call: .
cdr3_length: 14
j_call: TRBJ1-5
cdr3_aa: ASSEGGAPRVQPQH

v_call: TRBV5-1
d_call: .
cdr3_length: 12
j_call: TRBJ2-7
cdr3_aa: ASSLGGDSYEQY

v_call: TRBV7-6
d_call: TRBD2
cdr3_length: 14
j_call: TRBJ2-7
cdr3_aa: ASSLGRLAGVDEQY

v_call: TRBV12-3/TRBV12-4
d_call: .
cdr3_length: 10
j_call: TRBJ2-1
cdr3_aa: ASSLQGNEQF

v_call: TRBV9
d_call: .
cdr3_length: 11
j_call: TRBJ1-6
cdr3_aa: ASSVGYNSPLH

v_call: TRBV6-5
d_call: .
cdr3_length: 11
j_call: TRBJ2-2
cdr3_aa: ASSYLSGGELF

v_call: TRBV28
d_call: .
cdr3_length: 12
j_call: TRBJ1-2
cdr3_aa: ASSSPLGVYGYT

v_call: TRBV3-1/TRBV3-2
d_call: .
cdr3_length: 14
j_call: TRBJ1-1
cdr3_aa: ASSRAGGGENTEAF

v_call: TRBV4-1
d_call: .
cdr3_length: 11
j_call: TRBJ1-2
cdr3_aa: ASSQVPGEDFT

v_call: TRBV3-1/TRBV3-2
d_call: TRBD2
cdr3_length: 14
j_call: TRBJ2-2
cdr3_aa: ASSPIAGANTGELF

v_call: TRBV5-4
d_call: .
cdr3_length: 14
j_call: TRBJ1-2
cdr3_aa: ASSLGTPTFNYGYT

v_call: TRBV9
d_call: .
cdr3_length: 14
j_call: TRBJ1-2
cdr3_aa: ASSVAGEPTNYGYT

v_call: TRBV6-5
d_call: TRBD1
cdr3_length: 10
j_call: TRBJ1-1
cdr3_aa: ASWDRNTEAF

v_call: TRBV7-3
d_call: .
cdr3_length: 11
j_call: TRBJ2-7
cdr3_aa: ASSLGFPGPLY

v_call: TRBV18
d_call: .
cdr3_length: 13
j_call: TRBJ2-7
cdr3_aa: ASSLTGTIRAEQY

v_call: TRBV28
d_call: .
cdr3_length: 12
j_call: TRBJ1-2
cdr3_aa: ASSLGELNYGYT

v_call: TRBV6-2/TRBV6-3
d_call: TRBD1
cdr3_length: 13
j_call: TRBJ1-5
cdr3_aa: ASSYGQGANQPQH

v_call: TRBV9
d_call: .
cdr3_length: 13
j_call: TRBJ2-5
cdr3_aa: ASSLRKGREETQY

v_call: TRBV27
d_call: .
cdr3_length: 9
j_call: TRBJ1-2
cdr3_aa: ASGYRDIYT

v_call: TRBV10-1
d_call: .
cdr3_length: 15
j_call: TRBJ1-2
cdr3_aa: ASSEGLGEMANYGYT

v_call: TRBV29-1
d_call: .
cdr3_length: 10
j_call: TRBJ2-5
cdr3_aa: SVEDRRETQY

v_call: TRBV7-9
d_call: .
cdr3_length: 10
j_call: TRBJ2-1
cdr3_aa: ASSLSMSEQF

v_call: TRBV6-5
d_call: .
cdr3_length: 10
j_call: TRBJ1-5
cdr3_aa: ASRGGTQPQH

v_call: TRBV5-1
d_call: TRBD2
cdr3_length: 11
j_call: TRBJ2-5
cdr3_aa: ASSLAGVETQY